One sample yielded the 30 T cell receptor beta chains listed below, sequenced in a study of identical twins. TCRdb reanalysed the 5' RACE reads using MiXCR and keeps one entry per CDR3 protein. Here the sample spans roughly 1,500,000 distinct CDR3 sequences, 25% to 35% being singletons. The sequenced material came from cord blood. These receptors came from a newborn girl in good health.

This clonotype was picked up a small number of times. The CDR3 coding sequence is TGCAGTGAACAGGGGAAAGACTACGAGCAGTACTTC. Protein product: CSEQGKDYEQYF. The genes are TRBV20-1 and TRBJ2-7; 7 bases fit TRBD1. V lost 7 bases and J lost 3; bases outside the gene matches: 6. The CDR3 has 12 residues. Looked up from germline, CDR1 is DFQATT and CDR2 is SNEGSKA (reference sequence).

Here the CDR3 DNA reads TGTGCCACCACGGTGGGAAGCTACGAGCAGTACTTC. It specifies CATTVGSYEQYF. The chain is built from TRBV6-1 and TRBJ2-7; no definite D call. The CDR3 consists of 12 residues. In germline, CDR1 is MNHNS, CDR2 SASEGT. V lost 10 bases, J lost 3 bases, and 13 bases lay in between.

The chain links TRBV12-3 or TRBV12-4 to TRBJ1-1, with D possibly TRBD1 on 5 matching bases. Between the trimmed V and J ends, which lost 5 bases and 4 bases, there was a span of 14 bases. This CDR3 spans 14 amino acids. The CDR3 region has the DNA TGTGCCAGCAGTGGACATCCTCGGACCACTGAAGCTTTCTTT. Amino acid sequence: CASSGHPRTTEAFF.

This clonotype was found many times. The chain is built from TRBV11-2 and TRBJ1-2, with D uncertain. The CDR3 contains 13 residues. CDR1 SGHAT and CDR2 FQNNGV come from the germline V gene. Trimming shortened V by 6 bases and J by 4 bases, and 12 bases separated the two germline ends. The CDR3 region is CASSLVGPYGYTF. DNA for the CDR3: TGTGCCAGCAGTTTGGTAGGGCCCTATGGCTACACCTTC.

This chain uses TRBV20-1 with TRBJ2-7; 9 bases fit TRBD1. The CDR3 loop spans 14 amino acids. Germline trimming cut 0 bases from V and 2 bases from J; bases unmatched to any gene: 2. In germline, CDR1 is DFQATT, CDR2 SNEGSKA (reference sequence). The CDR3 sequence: CSARDRTGAYEQYF. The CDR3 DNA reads TGCAGTGCTAGAGATAGGACAGGGGCCTACGAGCAGTACTTC.

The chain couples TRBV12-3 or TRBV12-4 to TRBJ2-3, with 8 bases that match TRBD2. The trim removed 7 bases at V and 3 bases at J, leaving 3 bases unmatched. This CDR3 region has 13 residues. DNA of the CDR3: TGTGCCAGCACGGGGGGGCCTACAGATACGCAGTATTTT. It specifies CASTGGPTDTQYF.

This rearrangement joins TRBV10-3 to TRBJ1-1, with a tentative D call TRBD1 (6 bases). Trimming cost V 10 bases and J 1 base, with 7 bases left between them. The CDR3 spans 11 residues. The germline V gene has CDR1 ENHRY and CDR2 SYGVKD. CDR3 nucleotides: TGTGCCACAGGGGAGAACACTGAAGCTTTCTTT. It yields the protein CATGENTEAFF.

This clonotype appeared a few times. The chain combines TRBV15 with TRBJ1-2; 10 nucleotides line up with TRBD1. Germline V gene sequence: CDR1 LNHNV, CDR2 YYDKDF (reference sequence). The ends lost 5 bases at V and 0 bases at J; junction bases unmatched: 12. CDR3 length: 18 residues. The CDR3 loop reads CATSFYGDRGSANYGYTF. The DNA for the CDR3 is TGTGCCACCAGCTTTTACGGGGACAGGGGTTCGGCTAACTATGGCTACACCTTC.

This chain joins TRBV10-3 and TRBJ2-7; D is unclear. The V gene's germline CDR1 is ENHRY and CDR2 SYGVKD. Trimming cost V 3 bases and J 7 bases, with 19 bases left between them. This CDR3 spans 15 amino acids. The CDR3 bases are TGTGCCATCAGTGATTGGGGAAAGTCCTACAATGAGCAGTACTTC. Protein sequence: CAISDWGKSYNEQYF.

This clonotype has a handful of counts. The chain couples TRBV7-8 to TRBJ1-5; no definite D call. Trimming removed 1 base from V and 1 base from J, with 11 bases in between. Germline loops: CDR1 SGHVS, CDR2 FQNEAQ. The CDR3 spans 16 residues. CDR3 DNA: TGTGCCAGCAGCTTAGAGGGAAGAGAGAGCAATCAGCCCCAGCATTTT. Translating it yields CASSLEGRESNQPQHF.

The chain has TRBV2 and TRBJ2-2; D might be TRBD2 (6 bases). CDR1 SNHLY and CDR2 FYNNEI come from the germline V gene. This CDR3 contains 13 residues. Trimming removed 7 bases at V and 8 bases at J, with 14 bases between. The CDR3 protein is CASTREARGELFF. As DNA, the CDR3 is TGTGCCAGCACGAGGGAGGCCCGAGGGGAGCTGTTTTTT. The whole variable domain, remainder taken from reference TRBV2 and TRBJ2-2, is EPEVTQTPSHQVTQMGQEVILRCVPISNHLYFYWYRQILGQKVEFLVSFYNNEISEKSEIFDDQFSVERPDGSNFTLKIRSTKLEDSAMYFCASTREARGELFFGEGSRLTVL.

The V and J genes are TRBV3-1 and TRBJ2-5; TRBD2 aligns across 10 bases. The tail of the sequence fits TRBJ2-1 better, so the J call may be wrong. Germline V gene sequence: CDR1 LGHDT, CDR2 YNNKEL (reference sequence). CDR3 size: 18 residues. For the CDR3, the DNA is TGTGCCAGCAGCCAAGATCCCCTAGCGGGAGTGGTAGGAGAGACCCAGTTCTTC. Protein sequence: CASSQDPLAGVVGETQFF.

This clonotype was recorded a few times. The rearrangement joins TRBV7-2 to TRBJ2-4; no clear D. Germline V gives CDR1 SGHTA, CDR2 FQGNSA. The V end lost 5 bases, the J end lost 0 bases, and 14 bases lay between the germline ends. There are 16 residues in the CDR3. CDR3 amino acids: CASSETYGLAKNIQYF. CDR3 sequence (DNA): TGTGCCAGCAGCGAGACCTACGGGCTAGCCAAAAACATTCAGTACTTC.

Here the CDR3 DNA reads TGCAGTGCTAGAGATCCGACGGGGGGATACAATGAGCAGTACTTC. It encodes CSARDPTGGYNEQYF. The chain is built from TRBV20-1 and TRBJ2-1; 7 bases map to TRBD2. The J call may be incorrect, as the DNA end agrees better with TRBJ2-7. The CDR3 runs 15 residues. Germline assignment: CDR1 DFQATT and CDR2 SNEGSKA (reference sequence).

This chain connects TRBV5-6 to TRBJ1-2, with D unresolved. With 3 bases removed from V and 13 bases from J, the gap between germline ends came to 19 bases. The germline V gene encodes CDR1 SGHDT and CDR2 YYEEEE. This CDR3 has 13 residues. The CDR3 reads CASSWSYGGLITF. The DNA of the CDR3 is TGTGCCAGCAGCTGGAGTTATGGCGGCCTTATCACCTTC.

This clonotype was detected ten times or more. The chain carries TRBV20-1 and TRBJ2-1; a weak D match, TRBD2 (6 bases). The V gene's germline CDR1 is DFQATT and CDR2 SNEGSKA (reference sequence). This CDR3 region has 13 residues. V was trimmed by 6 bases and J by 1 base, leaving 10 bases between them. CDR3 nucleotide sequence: TGCAGTGCCACGGAGGGTTCCTACAATGAGCAGTTCTTC. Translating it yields CSATEGSYNEQFF.

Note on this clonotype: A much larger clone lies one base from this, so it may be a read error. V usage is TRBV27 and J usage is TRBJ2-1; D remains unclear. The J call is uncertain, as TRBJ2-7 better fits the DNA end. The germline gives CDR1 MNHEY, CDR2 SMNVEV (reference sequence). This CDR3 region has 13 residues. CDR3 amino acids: CASSLSLYNEQYF. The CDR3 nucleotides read TGTGCCAGCAGTTTATCGCTCTACAATGAGCAGTACTTC.

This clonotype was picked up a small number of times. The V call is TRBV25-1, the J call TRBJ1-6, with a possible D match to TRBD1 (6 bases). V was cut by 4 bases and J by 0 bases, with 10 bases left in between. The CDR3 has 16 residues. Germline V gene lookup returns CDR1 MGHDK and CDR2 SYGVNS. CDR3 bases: TGTGCCAGCAGTGTGACAGGTAGCTCCTATAATTCACCCCTCCACTTT. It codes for CASSVTGSSYNSPLHF. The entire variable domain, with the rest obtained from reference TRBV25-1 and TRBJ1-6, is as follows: EADIYQTPRYLVIGTGKKITLECSQTMGHDKMYWYQQDPGMELHLIHYSYGVNSTEKGDLSSESTVSRIRTEHFPLTLESARPSHTSQYLCASSVTGSSYNSPLHFGNGTRLTVT.

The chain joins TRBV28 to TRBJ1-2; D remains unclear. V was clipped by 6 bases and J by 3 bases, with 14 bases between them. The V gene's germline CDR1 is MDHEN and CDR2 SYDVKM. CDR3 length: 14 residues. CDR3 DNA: TGTGCCAGCAGCTCGAGGTCGGGCGACTATGGCTACACCTTC. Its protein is CASSSRSGDYGYTF.

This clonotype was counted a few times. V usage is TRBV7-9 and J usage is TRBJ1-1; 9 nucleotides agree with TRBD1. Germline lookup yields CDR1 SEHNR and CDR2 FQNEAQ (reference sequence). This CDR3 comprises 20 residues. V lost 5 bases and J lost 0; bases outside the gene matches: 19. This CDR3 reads CASSLYTGTGTGIMNTEAFF. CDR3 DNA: TGTGCCAGCAGCCTATACACGGGGACCGGGACAGGGATTATGAACACTGAAGCTTTCTTT.

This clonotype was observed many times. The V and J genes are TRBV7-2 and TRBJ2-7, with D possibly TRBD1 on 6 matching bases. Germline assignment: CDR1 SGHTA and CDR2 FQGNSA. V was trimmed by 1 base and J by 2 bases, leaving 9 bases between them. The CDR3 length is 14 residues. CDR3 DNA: TGTGCCAGCAGCTTAGGCGGACAGCCCTACGAGCAGTACTTC. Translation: CASSLGGQPYEQYF.

The CDR3 reads CASSHQAEAPQETQYF. In DNA, the CDR3 is TGTGCCAGCAGCCACCAAGCGGAAGCCCCCCAAGAGACCCAGTACTTC. The chain joins TRBV4-2 to TRBJ2-5; a possible D gene is TRBD2 (5 bases). V was pared by 3 bases and J by 1 base, with 15 bases between. Germline CDR1 is LGHNA and CDR2 is YNFKEQ. The length of the CDR3 is 16 residues.

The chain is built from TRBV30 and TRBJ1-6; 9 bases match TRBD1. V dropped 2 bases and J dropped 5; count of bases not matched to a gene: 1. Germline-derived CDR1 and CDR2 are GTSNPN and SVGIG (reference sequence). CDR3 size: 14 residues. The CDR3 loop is CAWSRDRDNSPLHF. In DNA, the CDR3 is TGTGCCTGGAGTCGGGACAGGGATAATTCACCCCTCCACTTT.

CDR3 amino acids: CASSLQGQGRDTQYF. CDR3 nucleotide sequence: TGCGCCAGCAGCTTGCAGGGACAGGGCAGGGATACGCAGTATTTT. J is TRBJ2-3 and V is TRBV5-1, with 9 bases lining up with TRBD1. V gave up 1 base and J gave up 6 bases; unmatched junction bases: 6. Germline CDR1 is SGHRS and CDR2 is YFSETQ. CDR3 length: 15 amino acids.

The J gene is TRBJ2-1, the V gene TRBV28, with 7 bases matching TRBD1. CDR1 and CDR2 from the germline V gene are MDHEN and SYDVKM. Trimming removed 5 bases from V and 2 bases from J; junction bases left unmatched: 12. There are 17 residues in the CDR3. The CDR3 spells CASSLLSGGRPYNEQFF. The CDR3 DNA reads TGTGCCAGCAGTCTCCTTTCAGGGGGTCGCCCCTACAATGAGCAGTTCTTC.

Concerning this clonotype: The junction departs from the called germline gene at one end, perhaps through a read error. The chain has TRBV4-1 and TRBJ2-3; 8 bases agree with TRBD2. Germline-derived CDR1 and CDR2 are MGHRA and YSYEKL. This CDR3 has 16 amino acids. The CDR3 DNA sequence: TGCGCCAGCAGCCACAGTCCGCGGGGGGATCCAGATACACAGTATTTT. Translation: CASSHSPRGDPDTQYF.

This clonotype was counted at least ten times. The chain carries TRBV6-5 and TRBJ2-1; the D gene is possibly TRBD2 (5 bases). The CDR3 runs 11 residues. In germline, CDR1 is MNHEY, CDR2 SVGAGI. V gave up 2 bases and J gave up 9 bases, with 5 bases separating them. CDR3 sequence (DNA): TGTGCCAGCAGTTACGGGAGTGAGCAGTTCTTC. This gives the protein CASSYGSEQFF.

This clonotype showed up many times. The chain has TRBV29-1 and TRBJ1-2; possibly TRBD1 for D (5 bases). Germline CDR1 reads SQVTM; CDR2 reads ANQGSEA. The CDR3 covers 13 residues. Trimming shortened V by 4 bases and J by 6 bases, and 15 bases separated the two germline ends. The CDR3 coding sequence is TGCAGCGTTGTCGTCGGGGGTTCCGATGGCTACACCTTC. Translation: CSVVVGGSDGYTF.

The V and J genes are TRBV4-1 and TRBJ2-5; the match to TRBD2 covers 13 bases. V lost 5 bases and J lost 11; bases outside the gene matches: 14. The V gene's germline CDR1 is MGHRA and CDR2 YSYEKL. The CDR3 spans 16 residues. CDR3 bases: TGCGCCAGCAGCTCTTTGGGACTAGCGGGAAATTATGGGCAGTACTTC. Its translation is CASSSLGLAGNYGQYF.

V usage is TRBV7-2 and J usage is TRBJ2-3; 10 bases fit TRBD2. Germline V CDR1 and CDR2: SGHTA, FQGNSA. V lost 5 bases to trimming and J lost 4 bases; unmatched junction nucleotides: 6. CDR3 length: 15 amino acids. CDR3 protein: CASSPSGGKADTQYF. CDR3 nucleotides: TGTGCCAGCAGCCCTAGCGGGGGAAAGGCAGATACGCAGTATTTT.